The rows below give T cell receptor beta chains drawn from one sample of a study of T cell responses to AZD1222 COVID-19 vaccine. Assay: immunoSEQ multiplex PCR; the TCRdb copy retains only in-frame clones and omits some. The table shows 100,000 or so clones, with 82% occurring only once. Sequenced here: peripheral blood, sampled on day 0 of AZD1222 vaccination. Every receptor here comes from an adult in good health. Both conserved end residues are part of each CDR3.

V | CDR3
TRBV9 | CASSVLAGGLYEQFF
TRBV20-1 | CTPVVAFF
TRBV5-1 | CASSLWPGNTEAFF
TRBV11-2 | CASSQGPGHSYEQYF
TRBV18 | CASSPHPEGYGYTF
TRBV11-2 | CASSGGQGSGSPLHF
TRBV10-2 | CASTVQGAQTEAFF
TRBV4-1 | CASSQDGIANYGYTF
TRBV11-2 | CASSLTADYGYTF
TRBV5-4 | CASSLKRGRGFTEAFF
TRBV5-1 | CASSPLGSGQETQYF
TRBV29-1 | CSVASSVGNTIYF
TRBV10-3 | CAISESGLAGANTGELFF
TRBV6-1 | CASSERTNSPLHF
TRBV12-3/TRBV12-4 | CASSYDLGGELFF
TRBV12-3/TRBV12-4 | CASRIRDVLTF
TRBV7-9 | CASSLGQTGGKNQPQHF
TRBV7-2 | CASSSLGGGNQPQHF
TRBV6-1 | CASSEPGQGTYEQYF
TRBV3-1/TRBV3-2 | CASSHLVSNYGYTF
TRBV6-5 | CANGQPRSPLHF
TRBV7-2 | CASSALPRGPGSYEQYF
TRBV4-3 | CASSQDRAGYTF
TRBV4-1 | CASSQGYAPPPITYIYEQYF
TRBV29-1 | CSVEGGLDTGELFF
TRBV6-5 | CASSYGTRGDTGELFF
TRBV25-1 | CASGTIYEQYF
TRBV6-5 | CASRRTGYETQYF
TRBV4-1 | CASSQGPGLDAYEQYF
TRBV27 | CASSFRGSYGYTF
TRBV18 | CASSPPLGRGLETQYF
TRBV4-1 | CASSQETGVGYTF
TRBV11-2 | CASSLDGGTGNTIYF
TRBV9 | CASSASDGSYEQYF
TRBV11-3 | CASSFRAVYSYEQYF
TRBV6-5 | CASRIGTGDSPLHF
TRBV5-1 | CASSLVDTSYEQYF
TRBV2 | CASSELGSVDAKNIQYF
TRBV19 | CASRPTGVNTEAFF
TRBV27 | CASQRTGAYNEQFF
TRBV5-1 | CASSFGTDTQYF
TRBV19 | CASTFLISGAEAFF
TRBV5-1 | CASSLRGVSTDTQYF
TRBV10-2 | CASSVSGTGNSPLHF
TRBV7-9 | CASSFVSVEQFF
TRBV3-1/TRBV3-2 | CASSQESQRGAQYF
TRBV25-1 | CASSRGKGTEAFF
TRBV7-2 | CASSLESRRGTEAFF
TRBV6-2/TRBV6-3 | CASSYRVSNTEAFF
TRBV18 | CASSPVKGSNQETQYF
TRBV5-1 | CASTLAPHGETQYF
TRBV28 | CAVGRGWYEQYF
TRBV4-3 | CASSQEAVRQKYEKLFF
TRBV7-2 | CASSLRSAGSPGELFF
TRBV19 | CASSIRGSETQYF